This is a list of T cell receptor beta chains from one sample in a study of low-dose radiotherapy and immunotherapy resistance in tumors. TCRdb reprocessed the reads with MiXCR, giving one entry per CDR3 protein. This table has over 70,000 distinct CDR3 sequences, around 30% appearing once. Sample: PBMCs, taken before treatment. These receptors all come from a female donor with ovarian cancer. Each CDR3 is given with its conserved first and last residue. D genes are given only for firm matches. Size is stated for part of the rows, as once, few or many counts, or as a class when the clone is expanded.

V gene	D gene	clone size	J gene	CDR3 DNA	CDR3 protein
TRBV13	TRBD2	few	TRBJ2-5	TGTGCCAGCGGACTAGCGGGGGAAGAGACCCAGTACTTC	CASGLAGEETQYF
TRBV29-1	TRBD2	many	TRBJ2-5	TGCAGCGTTGGTTTAGCGGGAGGGCCGGAGACCCAGTACTTC	CSVGLAGGPETQYF
TRBV20-1	TRBD1	many	TRBJ2-1	TGCAGTGCTGGGACAGTTGAATACTCCTACAATGAGCAGTTCTTC	CSAGTVEYSYNEQFF
TRBV28	-	-	TRBJ2-1	TGTGCCAGCAGTTCCCAGACTAGAGCCTACAATGAGCAGTTCTTC	CASSSQTRAYNEQFF
TRBV9	-	few	TRBJ2-3	TGTGCCAGCAGCGTAGAATTTGGTCTCCCCGCAGATACGCAGTATTTT	CASSVEFGLPADTQYF
TRBV20-1	-	many	TRBJ2-7	TGCAGTGCTAGAGATCCAGGAATGGGGTACGAGCAGTACTTC	CSARDPGMGYEQYF
TRBV4-3	TRBD2	-	TRBJ2-7	TGCGCCAGCAGCCGAGTACGGGGGGCCTACGAGCAGTACTTC	CASSRVRGAYEQYF
TRBV28	TRBD1	-	TRBJ2-1	TGTGCCAGCGAAAACCCCGGGACAGCCTACAATGAGCAGTTCTTC	CASENPGTAYNEQFF
TRBV19	TRBD2	few	TRBJ2-7	TGTGCCAGTAGCCCGCGGGGGGCAGGGCTCCGCGAGCAGTACTTC	CASSPRGAGLREQYF
TRBV6-5	TRBD1	-	TRBJ2-7	TGTGCCAGCAGCAACGGAGGGACAGGGTCCTACGAGCAGTACTTC	CASSNGGTGSYEQYF
TRBV5-1	-	many	TRBJ2-1	TGCGCCAGCAGCCGCGACCAGGGGCTCTCCTACAATGAGCAGTTCTTC	CASSRDQGLSYNEQFF
TRBV11-1	-	many	TRBJ2-1	TGTGCCAGCAGCTTAAGGGTCTCCTACAATGAGCAGTTCTTC	CASSLRVSYNEQFF
TRBV10-1	-	few	TRBJ2-7	TGCGCCAGCAGCAGGGCCTACGAGCAGTACTTC	CASSRAYEQYF
TRBV2	-	-	TRBJ2-1	TGTGCCAGCGGTGAAACTCTCCCGGGACGGGGGGCCCATGAGCAGTTCTTC	CASGETLPGRGAHEQFF
TRBV5-1	TRBD2	many	TRBJ2-3	TGCGCCAGCAGCTTGGACGGGGGGGCCGGGTATTTT	CASSLDGGAGYF
TRBV6-7	TRBD2	many	TRBJ2-1	TGTGCCAGCAGTTACTGCTCACGTAGCGGGAACGACAATGAGCAGTTCTTC	CASSYCSRSGNDNEQFF
TRBV15	-	-	TRBJ2-5	TGTGCCACCAGCAGGACATTAGCCGAAGAGACCCAGTACTTC	CATSRTLAEETQYF
TRBV7-9	-	few	TRBJ2-7	TGTGCCAGCAGCTTAGGATGGGTGTCCTACGAGCAGTACTTC	CASSLGWVSYEQYF
TRBV19	-	many	TRBJ2-1	TGTGCCAGTAGTAAGGGGGTGGATGAGCAGTTCTTC	CASSKGVDEQFF
TRBV5-6	-	few	TRBJ2-2	TGTGCCAGCAGCTGGGGACCGGGTATGACCGGGGAGCTGTTTTTT	CASSWGPGMTGELFF
TRBV5-1	TRBD1	-	TRBJ2-1	TGCGCCAGCAGCGGACAGGGTTATGGGCAGTTCTTC	CASSGQGYGQFF
TRBV5-4	TRBD1	-	TRBJ1-1	TGTGCCAGCAGCTCTCCCGGACAGGGAACAAGGGAAGCTTTCTTT	CASSSPGQGTREAFF
TRBV23-1	-	many	TRBJ2-7	TGCGCCAGCAGTCCCCGCTCAGTCCACGAGCAGTACTTC	CASSPRSVHEQYF
TRBV14	-	-	TRBJ2-1	TGTGCCAGCAGCCAAGATAACCCCCGGAATGAGCAGTTCTTC	CASSQDNPRNEQFF
TRBV3-1	TRBD1	many	TRBJ2-7	TGTGCCAGCAGCCTGAGCCGGGACAGGCAGTACTTC	CASSLSRDRQYF
TRBV7-3	TRBD2	many	TRBJ2-5	TGTGCCAGCAGCTTTAGCGGGGGGCCTCAAGAGACCCAGTACTTC	CASSFSGGPQETQYF
TRBV10-3	TRBD2	many	TRBJ2-5	TGTGCCATCAGTCCCGGGACTAGCGGCCAAGAGACCCAGTACTTC	CAISPGTSGQETQYF
TRBV2	-	many	TRBJ2-7	TGTGCCAGCAGTGAAGCGCTTGTACAGGGCGAGCAGTACTTC	CASSEALVQGEQYF
TRBV7-9	TRBD1	many	TRBJ1-5	TGTGCCATCCAGGGGACAGGGAATCAGCCCCAGCATTTT	CAIQGTGNQPQHF
TRBV6-2/TRBV6-3	TRBD2	many	TRBJ2-7	TGTGCCAGCAGGGGGGGCGGCGGGGGGATATACGAGCAGTACTTC	CASRGGGGGIYEQYF
TRBV12-3/TRBV12-4	-	many	TRBJ1-2	TGTGCCAGCAGCCCCGGGACAAGCCCGAACTATGGCTACACCTTC	CASSPGTSPNYGYTF
TRBV7-9	-	many	TRBJ1-5	TGTGCCAGCAGCATAGGGGTCGGTGTCAATCAGCCCCAGCATTTT	CASSIGVGVNQPQHF
TRBV12-3/TRBV12-4	TRBD1	many	TRBJ1-2	TGTGCCAGCAGCCACGGGACAGGGAACGGCTACACCTTC	CASSHGTGNGYTF
TRBV9	-	few	TRBJ1-6	TGTGCCAGCAGCGCGACCCAGGGGAACTTTAATTCACCCCTCCACTTT	CASSATQGNFNSPLHF
TRBV5-1	TRBD1	many	TRBJ1-1	TGCGCCAGCAGCCACGGACAGGGCAAGAACACTGAAGCTTTCTTT	CASSHGQGKNTEAFF
TRBV28	-	-	TRBJ2-7	TGTGCCAGTAGGGATGGGGGCGGGGAGCAGTACTTC	CASRDGGGEQYF
TRBV4-2	TRBD2	-	TRBJ2-3	TGTGCCAGCAGCCAGAGCGGGAGCCCCTACATCACAGATACGCAGTATTTT	CASSQSGSPYITDTQYF
TRBV5-4	TRBD1	-	TRBJ2-3	TGTGCCAGCAGCTTAATGGGGGACAGAAGCACAGATACGCAGTATTTT	CASSLMGDRSTDTQYF
TRBV4-2	TRBD2	-	TRBJ2-5	TGTGCCAGCAGCCGAGCACGGGGGGGGGAAGAGACCCAGTACTTC	CASSRARGGEETQYF
TRBV27	-	-	TRBJ2-6	TGTGCCACCAGTGATACCAGAAGGTCTGGGGCCAACGTCCTGACTTTC	CATSDTRRSGANVLTF
TRBV5-1	-	many	TRBJ1-6	TGCGCCAGCAGCAATGGAGTCCAGGGAGTTGATTCACCCCTCCACTTT	CASSNGVQGVDSPLHF
TRBV5-6	-	-	TRBJ2-2	-	CASSWASGIDNIGELFFFF
TRBV20-1	TRBD2	many	TRBJ2-1	TGCAGTGCTCTCGGACTAGCGGGAGTCCATGAGCAGTTCTTC	CSALGLAGVHEQFF
TRBV19	TRBD1	many	TRBJ1-2	TGTGCCAGTAGTCCGGACAGGGCCTATGGCTACACCTTC	CASSPDRAYGYTF
TRBV2	TRBD1	many	TRBJ1-2	TGTGCCAGCAGTGGGACAGGGGGAAACTATGGCTACACCTTC	CASSGTGGNYGYTF
TRBV28	-	-	TRBJ2-4	TGTGCCAGCAGTTTGGCCCGGGCCCAAAACATTCAGTACTTC	CASSLARAQNIQYF
TRBV24-1	-	many	TRBJ2-6	TGTGCCACCAGTGACCCGAAGGGGCCTGGGGCCAACGTCCTGACTTTC	CATSDPKGPGANVLTF
TRBV2	-	many	TRBJ1-3	TGTGCCAGCACCCCTGACGGGAACGCAAACACCATATATTTT	CASTPDGNANTIYF
TRBV7-2	-	many	TRBJ2-1	TGTGCCAGCAGCTCTCGACTAGCCTACAATGAGCAGTTCTTC	CASSSRLAYNEQFF
TRBV12-3/TRBV12-4	-	-	TRBJ2-2	TGTGCCAGCGTGCGACAGACGGCCGGGGAGCTGTTTTTT	CASVRQTAGELFF
TRBV27	-	many	TRBJ2-7	TGTGCCAGCAGTTTAGGAGGGCAGACCTACGAGCAGTACTTC	CASSLGGQTYEQYF
TRBV28	-	many	TRBJ2-3	TGTGCCAGCAGTTTACTTCCTGGGCCACGAAGCACAGATACGCAGTATTTT	CASSLLPGPRSTDTQYF
TRBV12-3/TRBV12-4	-	few	TRBJ1-2	TGTGCCAGCAGTCCGCCCGACAGGCTGGGCGGCTACACCTTC	CASSPPDRLGGYTF
TRBV19	-	many	TRBJ2-2	TGTGCCAGTAGTCTCCAGAGCCAGATGAACACCGGGGAGCTGTTTTTT	CASSLQSQMNTGELFF
TRBV2	-	-	TRBJ2-5	TGTGCCAGCCAGGACCGACAGTACCAAGAGACCCAGTACTTC	CASQDRQYQETQYF
TRBV5-1	-	many	TRBJ1-5	TGCGCCAGCAGCTTGGAGGGGAGGGGTGAGGGGCAGCCCCAGCATTTT	CASSLEGRGEGQPQHF
TRBV5-1	TRBD2	many	TRBJ2-2	TGCGCCAGCAGCCTATCCGGGGGGAGCGTAAACACCGGGGAGCTGTTTTTT	CASSLSGGSVNTGELFF
TRBV28	TRBD1	once	TRBJ1-5	TGTGCCAGCAGTGGGACAGGGTGGGCCAATCAGCCCCAGCATTTT	CASSGTGWANQPQHF
TRBV7-3	-	many	TRBJ2-1	TGTGCCAGCAGCCTCGCTTTTAGCTCCTACAATGAGCAGTTCTTC	CASSLAFSSYNEQFF